This record concerns one T cell receptor beta chain sequence. Library preparation (for TCRbeta) was performed with unique molecular identifiers. TCRdb reprocessed the PCR reads with MiXCR, giving one entry per CDR3 protein. Among fewer than 500,000 distinct CDR3 sequences listed, around two fifths were seen once. The germline CDR1 and CDR2 sequences are SGHRS and YFSETQ. The CDR3 contains 13 residues. V was clipped by 0 bases and J by 7 bases, with 10 bases between them. The data are from a study of T-cell reconstitution after alpha-beta-depleted transplantation in children. This sample comprised PBMCs, obtained before TCRalphabeta/CD19-depleted stem cell transplant. This TCR derives from a girl aged 2-10 years with aplastic anemia, due to receive a stem cell transplant. J is TRBJ1-2 and V is TRBV5-1, with D unresolved. The CDR3 nucleotides read TGCGCCAGCAGCTTGGACAGCCCTACTGGCTACACCTTC. Protein product: CASSLDSPTGYTF.